A selection of T cell receptor beta chains follows, all from one sample in a study of blood T cell repertoires in COVID-19. TCRdb's copy holds only in-frame clones and misses some; the assay was immunoSEQ multiplex PCR. Of around 130,000 clones detected, roughly four fifths appear once; the ten largest clones hold around an eighth. Sequencing input: peripheral blood. The receptors were sampled from a human donor in a cohort sampled during active COVID-19. The CDR3 runs from the conserved cysteine through the conserved F or W. A D gene is named only where the DNA matches it firmly. Expanded clones get a size class; other rows say once, few or many, or leave the size out.

clone_size cdr3_length j_call v_call d_call cdr3_nt cdr3_aa
- 17 TRBJ2-6 TRBV24-1 TRBD1 TGTGCCATCAGTGATACACAGGGGTTCTATGGGGCCAACGTCCTGACTTTC CAISDTQGFYGANVLTF
- 17 TRBJ2-1 TRBV7-2 TRBD2 TGTGCCAGCAGCTTAGTTCGGTCCCAGCGGGGTGACAATGAGCAGTTCTTC CASSLVRSQRGDNEQFF
- 15 TRBJ2-7 TRBV6-2/TRBV6-3 TRBD2 TGTGCCAGCAGTACTGAGACTAGCGGGGCCTACGAGCAGTACTTC CASSTETSGAYEQYF
- 14 TRBJ2-5 TRBV7-8 TRBD2 TGTGCCAGCAGCTTCGGACTAGCAGAAGAGACCCAGTACTTC CASSFGLAEETQYF
- 18 TRBJ2-7 TRBV6-2/TRBV6-3 TRBD1 TGTGCCAGCAGTTACCACCGATCCGAGACAGGGGGCTCCTACGAGCAGTACTTC CASSYHRSETGGSYEQYF
- 14 TRBJ1-1 TRBV6-5 - TGTGCCAGCAGTTCCCGACAGAGGAACACTGAAGCTTTCTTT CASSSRQRNTEAFF
- 15 TRBJ1-2 TRBV6-1 TRBD1 TGTGCCAGCAGTGAACTGGCGACAGGGAACTATGGCTACACCTTC CASSELATGNYGYTF
- 15 TRBJ2-2 TRBV5-1 TRBD1 TGCGCCAGCAGCCCCGGGACAGGGGGCGTCAGGGAGCTGTTTTTT CASSPGTGGVRELFF
- 16 TRBJ2-5 TRBV3-1/TRBV3-2 - TGTGCCAGCAGCCAAGAGCAGAAGCGGCCCAAAGAGACCCAGTACTTC CASSQEQKRPKETQYF
- 16 TRBJ1-5 TRBV2 - TGTGCCAGCAAGAAGGAGGCGGACCTTAGCAATCAGCCCCAGCATTTT CASKKEADLSNQPQHF
- 14 TRBJ1-1 TRBV5-5 - TGTGCCAGCAGTTTTGCCAGGATGAACACTGAAGCTTTCTTT CASSFARMNTEAFF
once 15 TRBJ2-7 TRBV5-1 TRBD1 TGCGCCAGCAGCTTAATGGACAGGGTGTCGTACGAGCAGTACTTC CASSLMDRVSYEQYF
once 14 TRBJ2-1 TRBV29-1 TRBD2 TGCAGCGTTGAAAGGGGACTAGTCGGGAATGAGCAGTTCTTC CSVERGLVGNEQFF
- 14 TRBJ2-3 TRBV11-2 - TGTGCCAGCAGCTTGAGTAGCACCCCAGATACGCAGTATTTT CASSLSSTPDTQYF
- 16 TRBJ1-4 TRBV5-1 - TGCGCCAGCAAACAGGTATCCGCCTCAACTAATGAAAAACTGTTTTTT CASKQVSASTNEKLFF
once 14 TRBJ2-7 TRBV5-6 - TGTGCCAGCAGCTTGTATCTGCGGCTCTACGAGCAGTACTTC CASSLYLRLYEQYF
once 17 TRBJ2-6 TRBV28 TRBD2 TGTGCCAGCATTAAGAGGTCGGGGGGCTCTGGGGCCAACGTCCTGACTTTC CASIKRSGGSGANVLTF
- 14 TRBJ2-7 TRBV7-8 TRBD1 TGTGCCAGCACCCTACAGGGGGGACCCTACGAGCAGTACTTC CASTLQGGPYEQYF
- 17 TRBJ2-2 TRBV28 - TGTGCCAGCAGTTTACCCCGGGCCCGGAGCGGCACCGGGGAGCTGTTTTTT CASSLPRARSGTGELFF
- 15 TRBJ1-1 TRBV5-1 - TGCGCCAGCAGCTTGGCTCTCGCGGAGAACACTGAAGCTTTCTTT CASSLALAENTEAFF
- 14 TRBJ2-1 TRBV9 TRBD2 TGTGCCAGCAGCGTATGGCGGGGGGGTACAGAGCAGTTCTTC CASSVWRGGTEQFF
- 12 TRBJ1-2 TRBV12-3/TRBV12-4 - TGTGCCAGCAGTTTCGGGGGGCATGGCTACACCTTC CASSFGGHGYTF
- 14 TRBJ1-1 TRBV6-5 - TGTGCCAGCAGATCGAGGGGACAGAACACTGAAGCTTTCTTT CASRSRGQNTEAFF
- 12 TRBJ1-2 TRBV3-1/TRBV3-2 - TGTGCCAGCAGCCAAGAGGGGAGTGGCTACACCTTC CASSQEGSGYTF